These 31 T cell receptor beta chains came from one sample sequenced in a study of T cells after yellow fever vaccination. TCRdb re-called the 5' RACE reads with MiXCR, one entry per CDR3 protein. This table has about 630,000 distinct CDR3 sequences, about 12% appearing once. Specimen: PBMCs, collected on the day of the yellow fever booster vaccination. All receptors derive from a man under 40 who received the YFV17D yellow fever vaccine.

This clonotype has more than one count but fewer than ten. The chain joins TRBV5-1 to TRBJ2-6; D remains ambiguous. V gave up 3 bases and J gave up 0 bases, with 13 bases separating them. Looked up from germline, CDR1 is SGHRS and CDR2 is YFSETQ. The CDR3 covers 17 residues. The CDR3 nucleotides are TGCGCCAGCAGCTCGACTCCCCAGAGCTCTGGGGCCAACGTCCTGACTTTC. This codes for CASSSTPQSSGANVLTF.

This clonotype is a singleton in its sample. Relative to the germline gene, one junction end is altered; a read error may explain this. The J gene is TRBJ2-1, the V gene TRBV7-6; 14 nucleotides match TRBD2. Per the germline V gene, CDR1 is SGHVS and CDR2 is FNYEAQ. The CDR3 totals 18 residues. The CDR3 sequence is CACSLRTSGRISTYEQFF. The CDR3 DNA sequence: TGTGCCTGCAGCTTACGGACTAGCGGGAGGATTTCTACCTATGAGCAGTTCTTC.

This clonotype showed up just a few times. Written as DNA, the CDR3 is TGCGCCAGCAGCTTGTCGGGACAGGTCTTCGAAGCGCGCAATGAGCAGTTCTTC. Translated, it gives CASSLSGQVFEARNEQFF. V usage is TRBV5-1 and J usage is TRBJ2-1; 8 nucleotides align to TRBD1. CDR3 length: 18 residues. The junction had 15 bases not matched to a gene; V was cut back by 1 base and J by 6 bases. CDR1 and CDR2 from the germline V gene are SGHRS and YFSETQ.

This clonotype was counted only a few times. CDR3 coding DNA: TGTGCCTGGAGCGGGGGATTGACGCTCTCCAACACTGAAGCTTTCTTT. Protein sequence: CAWSGGLTLSNTEAFF. This chain uses TRBV30 with TRBJ1-1; maybe TRBD1 (5 bases). Per the germline V gene, CDR1 is GTSNPN and CDR2 is SVGIG (reference sequence). V was clipped by 3 bases and J by 2 bases, with 19 bases between them. This CDR3 has 16 residues.

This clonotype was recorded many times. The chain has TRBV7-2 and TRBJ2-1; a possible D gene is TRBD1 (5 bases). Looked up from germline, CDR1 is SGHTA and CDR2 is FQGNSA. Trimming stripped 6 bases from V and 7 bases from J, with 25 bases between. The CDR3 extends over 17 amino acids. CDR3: CASSPNGASEIWNEQFF. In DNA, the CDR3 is TGTGCCAGCAGTCCCAATGGGGCTAGTGAGATCTGGAATGAGCAGTTCTTC.

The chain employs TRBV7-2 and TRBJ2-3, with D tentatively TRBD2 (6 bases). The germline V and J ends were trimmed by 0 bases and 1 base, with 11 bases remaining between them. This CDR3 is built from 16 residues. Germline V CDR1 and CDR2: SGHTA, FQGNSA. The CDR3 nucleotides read TGTGCCAGCAGCTTAGCGGGCGTAGCGGGCACAGATACGCAGTATTTT. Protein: CASSLAGVAGTDTQYF.

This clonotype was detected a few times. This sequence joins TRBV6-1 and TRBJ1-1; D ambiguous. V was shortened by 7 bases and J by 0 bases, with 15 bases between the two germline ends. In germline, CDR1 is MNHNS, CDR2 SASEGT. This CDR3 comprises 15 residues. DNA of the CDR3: TGTGCCAGCACCTCCACGGCCGGGATGAACACTGAAGCTTTCTTT. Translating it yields CASTSTAGMNTEAFF.

CDR3 protein: CSGGQGWSYEQYF. The CDR3 nucleotides are TGCAGCGGGGGACAAGGGTGGTCCTACGAGCAGTACTTC. This chain uses TRBV29-1 with TRBJ2-7; possibly TRBD1 for D (6 bases). The germline CDR1 and CDR2 sequences are SQVTM and ANQGSEA. CDR3 size: 13 residues. V lost 7 bases, J lost 1 base, and 14 bases lay in between.

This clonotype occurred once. The CDR3 spells CSAKQSSYEQYF. The CDR3 region has the DNA TGCAGTGCTAAACAGAGCTCCTACGAGCAGTACTTC. The gene calls are TRBV20-1 and TRBJ2-7; D remains unclear. The ends were cut back, 4 bases at V and 0 bases at J, with 7 bases in the middle. There are 12 residues in the CDR3. Germline V lookup: CDR1 DFQATT, CDR2 SNEGSKA (reference sequence).

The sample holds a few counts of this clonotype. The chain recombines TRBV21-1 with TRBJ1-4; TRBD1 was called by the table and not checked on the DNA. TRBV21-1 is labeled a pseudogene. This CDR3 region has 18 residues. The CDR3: CASSKGLSTGPTNEKLFF. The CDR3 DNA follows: TGTGCCAGCAGCAAAGGCCTCTCGACAGGGCCAACTAATGAAAAACTGTTTTTT.

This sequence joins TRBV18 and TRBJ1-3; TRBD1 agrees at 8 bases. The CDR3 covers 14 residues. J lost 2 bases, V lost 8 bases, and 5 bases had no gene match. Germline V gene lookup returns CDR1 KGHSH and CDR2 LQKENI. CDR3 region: CASQPDRAGNTIYF. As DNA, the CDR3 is TGTGCCAGCCAGCCGGACAGGGCTGGAAACACCATATATTTT.

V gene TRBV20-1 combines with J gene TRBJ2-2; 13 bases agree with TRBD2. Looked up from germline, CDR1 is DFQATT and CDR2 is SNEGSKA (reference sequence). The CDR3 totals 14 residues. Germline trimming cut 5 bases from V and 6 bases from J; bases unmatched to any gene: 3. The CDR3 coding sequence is TGCAGTGCTGGGACTAGCGGGATTGCCGGGGAGCTGTTTTTT. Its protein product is CSAGTSGIAGELFF.

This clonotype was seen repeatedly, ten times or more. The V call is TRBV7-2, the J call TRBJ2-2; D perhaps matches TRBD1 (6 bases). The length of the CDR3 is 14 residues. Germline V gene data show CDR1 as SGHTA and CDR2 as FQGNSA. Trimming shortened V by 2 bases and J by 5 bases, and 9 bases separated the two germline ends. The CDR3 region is CASSLIGTTGELFF. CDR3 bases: TGTGCCAGCAGCTTAATTGGGACAACCGGGGAGCTGTTTTTT.

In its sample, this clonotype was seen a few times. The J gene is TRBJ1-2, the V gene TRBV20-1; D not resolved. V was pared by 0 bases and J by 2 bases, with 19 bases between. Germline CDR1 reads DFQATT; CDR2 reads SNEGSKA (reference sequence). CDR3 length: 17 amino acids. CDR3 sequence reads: CSARDRTGAYPNYGYTF. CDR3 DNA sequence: TGCAGTGCTAGAGATAGGACCGGAGCTTATCCAAACTATGGCTACACCTTC.

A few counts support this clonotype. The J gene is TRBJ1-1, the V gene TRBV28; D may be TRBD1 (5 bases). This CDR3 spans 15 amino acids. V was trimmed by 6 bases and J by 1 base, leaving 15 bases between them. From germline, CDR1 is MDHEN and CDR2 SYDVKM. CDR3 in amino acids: CASSRGDVGNTEAFF. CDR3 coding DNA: TGTGCCAGCAGCCGAGGGGATGTGGGGAACACTGAAGCTTTCTTT.

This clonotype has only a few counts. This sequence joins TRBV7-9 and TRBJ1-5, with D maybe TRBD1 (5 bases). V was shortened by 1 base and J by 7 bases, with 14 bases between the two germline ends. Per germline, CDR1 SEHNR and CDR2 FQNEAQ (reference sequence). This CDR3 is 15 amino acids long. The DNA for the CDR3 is TGTGCCAGCAGCTTAGGAGGCAGGGCTGGGCAGCCCCAGCATTTT. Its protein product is CASSLGGRAGQPQHF.

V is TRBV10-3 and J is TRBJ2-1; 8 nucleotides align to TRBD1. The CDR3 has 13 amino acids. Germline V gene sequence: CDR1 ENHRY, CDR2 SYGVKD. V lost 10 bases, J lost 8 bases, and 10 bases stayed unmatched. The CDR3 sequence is CATSGGLSYEQFF. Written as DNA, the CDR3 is TGTGCCACCTCAGGGGGCTTATCTTATGAGCAGTTCTTC.

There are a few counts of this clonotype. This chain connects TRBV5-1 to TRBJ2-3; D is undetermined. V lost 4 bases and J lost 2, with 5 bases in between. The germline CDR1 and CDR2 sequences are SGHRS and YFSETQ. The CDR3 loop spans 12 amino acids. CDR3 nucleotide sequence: TGCGCCAGCAGCGTACTCACAGATACGCAGTATTTT. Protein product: CASSVLTDTQYF.

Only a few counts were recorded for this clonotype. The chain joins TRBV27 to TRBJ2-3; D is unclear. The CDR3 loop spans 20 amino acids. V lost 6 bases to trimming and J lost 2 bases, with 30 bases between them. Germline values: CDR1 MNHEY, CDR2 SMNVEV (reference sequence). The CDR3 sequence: CASSHGSDNDGTVTTDTQYF. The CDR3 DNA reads TGTGCCAGCAGCCACGGTTCCGACAATGACGGCACCGTCACCACAGATACGCAGTATTTT.

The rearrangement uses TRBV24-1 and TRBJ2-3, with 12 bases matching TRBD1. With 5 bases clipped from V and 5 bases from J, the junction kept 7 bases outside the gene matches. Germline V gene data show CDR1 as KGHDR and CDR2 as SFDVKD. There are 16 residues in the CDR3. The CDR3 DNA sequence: TGTGCCACCAGTGGGCCGGGACAGGGGGCTGGAGATACGCAGTATTTT. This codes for CATSGPGQGAGDTQYF.

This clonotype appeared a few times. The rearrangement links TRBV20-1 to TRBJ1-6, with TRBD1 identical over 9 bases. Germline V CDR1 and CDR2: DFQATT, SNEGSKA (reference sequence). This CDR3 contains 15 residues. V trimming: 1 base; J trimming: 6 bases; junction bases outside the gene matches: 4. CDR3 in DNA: TGCAGTGCTAGAGCGAACAGGGGGCCTAATTCACCCCTCCACTTT. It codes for CSARANRGPNSPLHF.

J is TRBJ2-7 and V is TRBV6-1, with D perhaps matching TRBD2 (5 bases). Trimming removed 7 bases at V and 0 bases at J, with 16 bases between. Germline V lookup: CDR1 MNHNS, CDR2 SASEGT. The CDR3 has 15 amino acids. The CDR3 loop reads CASTPGKGLSYEQYF. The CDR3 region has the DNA TGTGCCAGCACCCCGGGAAAGGGTCTCTCCTACGAGCAGTACTTC.

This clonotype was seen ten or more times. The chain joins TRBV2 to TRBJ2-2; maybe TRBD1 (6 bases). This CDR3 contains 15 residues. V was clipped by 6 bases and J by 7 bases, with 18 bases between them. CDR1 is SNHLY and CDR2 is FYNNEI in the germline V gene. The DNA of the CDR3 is TGTGCCAGCAGGACAACACAGGGTTTTGTCGGGGAGCTGTTTTTT. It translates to CASRTTQGFVGELFF.

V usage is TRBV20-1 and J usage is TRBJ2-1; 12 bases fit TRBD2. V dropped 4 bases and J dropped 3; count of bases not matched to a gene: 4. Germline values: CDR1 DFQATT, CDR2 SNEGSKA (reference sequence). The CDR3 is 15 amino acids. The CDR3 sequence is CSAIGLAGSYNEQFF. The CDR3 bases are TGCAGTGCTATCGGACTAGCGGGGAGCTACAATGAGCAGTTCTTC.

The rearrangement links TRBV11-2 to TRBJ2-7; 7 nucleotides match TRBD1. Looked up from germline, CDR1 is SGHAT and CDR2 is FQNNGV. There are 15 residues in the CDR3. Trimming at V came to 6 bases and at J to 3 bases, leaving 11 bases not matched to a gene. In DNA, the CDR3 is TGTGCCAGCAGTCCACACCTACAGGGGAACTACGAGCAGTACTTC. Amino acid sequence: CASSPHLQGNYEQYF.

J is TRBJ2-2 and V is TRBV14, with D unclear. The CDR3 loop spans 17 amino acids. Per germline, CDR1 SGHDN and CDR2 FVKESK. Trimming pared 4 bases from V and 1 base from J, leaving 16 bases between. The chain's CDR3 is CASSPRTGSQNTGELFF. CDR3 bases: TGTGCCAGCAGCCCTCGGACCGGCAGCCAGAACACCGGGGAGCTGTTTTTT.

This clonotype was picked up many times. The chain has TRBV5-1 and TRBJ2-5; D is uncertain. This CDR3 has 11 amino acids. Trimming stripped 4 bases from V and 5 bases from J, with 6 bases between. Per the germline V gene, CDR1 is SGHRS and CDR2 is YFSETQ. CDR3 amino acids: CASSDDETQYF. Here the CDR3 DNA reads TGCGCCAGCAGCGATGATGAGACCCAGTACTTC.

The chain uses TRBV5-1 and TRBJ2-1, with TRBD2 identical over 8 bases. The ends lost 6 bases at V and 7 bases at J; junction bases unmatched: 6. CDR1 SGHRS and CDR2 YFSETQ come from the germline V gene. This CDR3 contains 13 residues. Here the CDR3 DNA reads TGCGCCAGCATTACTAGCGGAGGGAATGAGCAGTTCTTC. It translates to CASITSGGNEQFF. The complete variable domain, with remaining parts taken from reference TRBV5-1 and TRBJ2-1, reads KAGVTQTPRYLIKTRGQQVTLSCSPISGHRSVSWYQQTPGQGLQFLFEYFSETQRNKGNFPGRFSGRQFSNSRSEMNVSTLELGDSALYLCASITSGGNEQFFGPGTRLTVL.

The CDR3 DNA sequence: TGTGCCAGCAACGACTATCCGGCCAGTGAGCAGTTCTTC. It encodes CASNDYPASEQFF. J is TRBJ2-1 and V is TRBV9, with D maybe TRBD2 (5 bases). Germline V gene sequence: CDR1 SGDLS, CDR2 YYNGEE. The V and J ends lost 6 bases and 9 bases respectively, with 16 bases between them. The CDR3 runs to 13 residues.

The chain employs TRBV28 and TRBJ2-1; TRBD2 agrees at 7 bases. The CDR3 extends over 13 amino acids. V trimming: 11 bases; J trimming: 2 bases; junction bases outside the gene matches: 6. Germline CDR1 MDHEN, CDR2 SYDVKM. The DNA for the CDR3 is TGTGCCGCGGGGGTGCTCCCCTACAATGAGCAGTTCTTC. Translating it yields CAAGVLPYNEQFF.

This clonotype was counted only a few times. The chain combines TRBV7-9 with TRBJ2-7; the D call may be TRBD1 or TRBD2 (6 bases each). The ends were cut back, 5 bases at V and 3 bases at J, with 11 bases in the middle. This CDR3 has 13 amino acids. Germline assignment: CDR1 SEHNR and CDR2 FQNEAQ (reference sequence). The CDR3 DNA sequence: TGTGCCAGCAGCGGGGGGACAAACTACGAGCAGTACTTC. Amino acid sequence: CASSGGTNYEQYF.